The 18 T cell receptor beta chains given below trace back to one sample, sequenced in a study of T-cell reconstitution after alpha-beta-depleted transplantation in children. Using unique molecular identifiers, the investigators prepared the TCRbeta library. MiXCR, applied by TCRdb to the PCR reads, yields one record per CDR3 protein. In the table there are just over 950,000 distinct CDR3 sequences, about 30% of which are singletons. The sequencing here drew on PBMCs, mostly from graft donor cells, taken 360 days after TCRalphabeta/CD19-depleted stem cell transplant. The receptors come from a boy in the first two years of life who had a stem cell transplant for SCID, so the T cells may come from the graft donor.

V gene TRBV5-8 combines with J gene TRBJ2-3; D unclear. This CDR3 has 16 amino acids. V shed 0 bases and J shed 2 bases, with 13 bases lying between them. The V gene's germline CDR1 is SGHTS and CDR2 YDEGEE. The CDR3 spells CASSLEPGRPTDTQYF. The DNA for the CDR3 is TGTGCCAGCAGCTTGGAGCCCGGACGCCCCACAGATACGCAGTATTTT.

The chain joins TRBV11-2 to TRBJ2-2; 9 bases align to TRBD2. The CDR3 covers 14 residues. Germline CDR1 and CDR2: SGHAT and FQNNGV. Trimming at V came to 5 bases and at J to 9 bases, leaving 7 bases not matched to a gene. CDR3 amino acids: CASSPGLAGRELFF. The CDR3 region has the DNA TGTGCCAGCAGCCCGGGACTAGCCGGCCGGGAGCTGTTTTTT.

V and J are TRBV12-3 or TRBV12-4 and TRBJ2-2; a possible D gene is TRBD2 (6 bases). The V end lost 0 bases, the J end lost 7 bases, and 9 bases lay between the germline ends. The CDR3 has 14 amino acids. The CDR3 DNA reads as TGTGCCAGCAGTTTAGCGCGCGGGGACGGGGAGCTGTTTTTT. Amino acid sequence: CASSLARGDGELFF.

There are a few counts of this clonotype. The genes are TRBV3-1 and TRBJ2-1; unclear D gene. Germline V lookup: CDR1 LGHDT, CDR2 YNNKEL (reference sequence). The V gene lost 0 bases and the J gene lost 0 bases, with 9 bases spanning the gap. This CDR3 has 16 residues. CDR3 amino acids: CASSQEQLSSYNEQFF. The CDR3 coding sequence is TGTGCCAGCAGCCAAGAGCAATTAAGCTCCTACAATGAGCAGTTCTTC.

The chain couples TRBV6-5 to TRBJ1-2; D gene unclear. Trimming removed 4 bases at V and 2 bases at J, with 20 bases between. There are 17 residues in the CDR3. Germline CDR1 is MNHEY and CDR2 is SVGAGI. CDR3 loop: CASSSRYGLRQNYGYTF. The CDR3 nucleotides are TGTGCCAGCAGTTCCCGATACGGGCTACGACAAAACTATGGCTACACCTTC.

This clonotype was seen only a few times. The chain carries TRBV12-3 or TRBV12-4 and TRBJ1-4; D unclear. V dropped 6 bases and J dropped 8 bases, with 7 bases sitting between them. The CDR3 is made up of 11 amino acids. The CDR3 reads CASSPYEKLFF. The DNA of the CDR3 is TGTGCCAGCAGCCCTTACGAAAAACTGTTTTTT.

This clonotype was picked up a small number of times. The CDR3 reads CASSYGENTGELFF. CDR3 nucleotide sequence: TGTGCCAGCAGTTATGGAGAAAACACCGGGGAGCTGTTTTTT. The chain joins TRBV6-5 to TRBJ2-2; D is undetermined. This CDR3 is built from 14 residues. V lost 3 bases and J lost 2, with 7 bases in between. The germline V gene encodes CDR1 MNHEY and CDR2 SVGAGI.

The rearrangement joins TRBV18 to TRBJ2-1; D is possibly TRBD1 (5 bases). Trimming left V 2 bases short and J 8 bases short, with 13 bases between. Germline values: CDR1 KGHSH, CDR2 LQKENI. CDR3 size: 14 residues. DNA of the CDR3: TGTGCCAGCTCACCAGATCAGGGTGGGCATGAGCAGTTCTTC. Protein product: CASSPDQGGHEQFF.

The chain combines TRBV18 with TRBJ1-4, with TRBD1 matching 8 bases. CDR3 size: 17 residues. The V segment lost 0 bases and the J segment 8 bases; nucleotides outside the gene matches: 11. Germline lookup yields CDR1 KGHSH and CDR2 LQKENI. The CDR3 sequence is CASSPPDRAIRGEKLFF. CDR3 bases: TGTGCCAGCTCACCACCGGACAGGGCGATCCGAGGGGAAAAACTGTTTTTT. Full variable domain (missing parts from reference TRBV18 and TRBJ1-4): NAGVMQNPRHLVRRRGQEARLRCSPMKGHSHVYWYRQLPEEGLKFMVYLQKENIIDESGMPKERFSAEFPKEGPSILRIQQVVRGDSAAYFCASSPPDRAIRGEKLFFGSGTQLSVL.

V usage is TRBV18 and J usage is TRBJ2-1; the D gene is possibly TRBD2 (6 bases). V was trimmed by 4 bases and J by 4 bases, leaving 14 bases between them. The length of the CDR3 is 15 residues. Germline lookup yields CDR1 KGHSH and CDR2 LQKENI. Written as DNA, the CDR3 is TGTGCCAGCTCACGCCTCTTCGGGGGTTACAATGAGCAGTTCTTC. It specifies CASSRLFGGYNEQFF.

This clonotype has at least ten counts. The V call is TRBV20-1, the J call TRBJ2-3; D is uncertain. The germline gives CDR1 DFQATT, CDR2 SNEGSKA (reference sequence). The CDR3 runs 13 residues. V lost 1 base and J lost 0, with 5 bases in between. CDR3 residues: CSARGGSTDTQYF. The CDR3 DNA reads as TGCAGTGCTAGAGGAGGTAGCACAGATACGCAGTATTTT.

The rearrangement links TRBV7-2 to TRBJ1-5; 8 bases line up with TRBD1. The V gene end was trimmed by 5 bases and the J gene end by 5 bases; junction bases not matched to a gene: 2. The CDR3 loop spans 13 amino acids. CDR1 and CDR2 (germline): SGHTA, FQGNSA. CDR3 DNA: TGTGCCAGCAGCGACAGGGGTTATCAGCCCCAGCATTTT. It is translated as CASSDRGYQPQHF.

This sequence joins TRBV7-3 and TRBJ1-2, with D tentatively TRBD1 (6 bases). Trimming took 2 bases from V and 4 from J, leaving 11 bases between them. Germline V gene lookup returns CDR1 SGHTA and CDR2 FQGTGA. The CDR3 has 14 residues. CDR3 in amino acids: CASSLARGGYGYTF. CDR3 DNA sequence: TGTGCCAGCAGCTTAGCGAGAGGGGGCTATGGCTACACCTTC.

CDR3 sequence reads: CSVSSSGKNQETQYF. The CDR3 DNA sequence: TGCAGCGTCTCATCCTCGGGCAAGAACCAAGAGACCCAGTACTTC. The chain combines TRBV29-1 with TRBJ2-5; the D is unclear. Trimming cost V 6 bases and J 0 bases, with 17 bases left between them. This CDR3 contains 15 residues. CDR1 is SQVTM, CDR2 ANQGSEA, per germline.

This clonotype has a handful of counts. The J gene is TRBJ2-3, the V gene TRBV10-2, with D perhaps matching TRBD1 (5 bases). CDR1 is WSHSY, CDR2 SAAADI, per germline. Trimming removed 4 bases at V and 2 bases at J, with 10 bases between. This CDR3 has 14 amino acids. The CDR3, as DNA: TGCGCCAGCAGTGGAGACAGAATCACAGATACGCAGTATTTT. It is translated as CASSGDRITDTQYF.

This clonotype occurred many times. This sequence joins TRBV25-1 and TRBJ2-6; the D gene is possibly TRBD1 (6 bases). The CDR3 is made up of 18 amino acids. V lost 6 bases and J 1 base, leaving 19 bases between the germline ends. Germline V lookup: CDR1 MGHDK, CDR2 SYGVNS. The CDR3, as DNA: TGTGCCAGCAGAGCGTCGACAGGCCTCCCGTCTGGGGCCAACGTCCTGACTTTC. Its protein is CASRASTGLPSGANVLTF.

This chain uses TRBV20-1 with TRBJ2-7, with TRBD1 identical over 8 bases. Trimming took 2 bases from V and 4 from J; bases not matched to a gene: 7. Germline V gives CDR1 DFQATT, CDR2 SNEGSKA (reference sequence). The CDR3 is made up of 14 amino acids. The CDR3 here is CSARPGGLGYEQYF. In DNA form, the CDR3 reads TGCAGTGCTAGACCAGGGGGCCTAGGGTACGAGCAGTACTTC.

As DNA, the CDR3 is TGTGCCAGCAGCGTAGCTGTGGCTGTATGCTACGAGCAGTACTTC. Protein product: CASSVAVAVCYEQYF. V is TRBV9 and J is TRBJ2-7; D is undetermined. V lost 0 bases, J lost 3 bases, and 13 bases lay in between. This CDR3 region has 15 residues. Germline loops: CDR1 SGDLS, CDR2 YYNGEE.